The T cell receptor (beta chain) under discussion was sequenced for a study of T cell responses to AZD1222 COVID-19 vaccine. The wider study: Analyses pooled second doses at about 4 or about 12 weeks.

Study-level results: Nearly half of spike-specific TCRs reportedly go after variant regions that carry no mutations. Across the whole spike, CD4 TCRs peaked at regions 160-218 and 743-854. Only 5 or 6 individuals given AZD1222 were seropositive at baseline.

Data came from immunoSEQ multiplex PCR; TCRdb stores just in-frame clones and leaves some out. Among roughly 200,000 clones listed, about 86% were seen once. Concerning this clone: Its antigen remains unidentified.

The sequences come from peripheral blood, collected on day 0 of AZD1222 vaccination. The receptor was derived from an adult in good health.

In DNA, the CDR3 is TGTGCCAGCAGGGGATTGGCAGATACGCAGTATTTT. Its protein product is CASRGLADTQYF. The chain is built from TRBV6-5 and TRBJ2-3, with D unclear. V lost 6 bases, J lost 4 bases, and 8 bases lay in between. Germline V gives CDR1 MNHEY, CDR2 SVGAGI. The CDR3 has 12 amino acids.